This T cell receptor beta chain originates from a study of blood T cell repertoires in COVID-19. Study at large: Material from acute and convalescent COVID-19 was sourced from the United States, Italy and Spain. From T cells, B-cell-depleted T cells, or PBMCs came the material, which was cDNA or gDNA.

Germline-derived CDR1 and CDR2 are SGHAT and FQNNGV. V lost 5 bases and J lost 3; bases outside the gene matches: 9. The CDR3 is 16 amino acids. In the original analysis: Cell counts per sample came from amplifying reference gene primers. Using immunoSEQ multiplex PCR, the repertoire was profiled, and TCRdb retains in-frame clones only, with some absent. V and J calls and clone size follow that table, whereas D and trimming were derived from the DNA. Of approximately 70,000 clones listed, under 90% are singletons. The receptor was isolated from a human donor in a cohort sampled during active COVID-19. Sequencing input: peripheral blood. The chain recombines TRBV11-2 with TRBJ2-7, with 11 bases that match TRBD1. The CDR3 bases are TGTGCCAGCAGCCACGGACAGGGGGCGATGGGCTACGAGCAGTACTTC. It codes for CASSHGQGAMGYEQYF. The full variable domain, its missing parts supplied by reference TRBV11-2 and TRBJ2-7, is EAGVAQSPRYKIIEKRQSVAFWCNPISGHATLYWYQQILGQGPKLLIQFQNNGVVDDSQLPKDRFSAERLKGVDSTLKIQPAKLEDSAVYLCASSHGQGAMGYEQYFGPGTRLTVT.